This entry lists 23 T cell receptor beta chains sequenced from one sample in a study of cytomegalovirus exposure and HLA in healthy donors. Generated by immunoSEQ multiplex PCR, the TCRdb table keeps only in-frame clones and is missing some. The repertoire has 150,000 to 200,000 clones, around 84% of them found once; the top ten carry about 17%. The sequencing input was PBMCs. The receptors originated from a man aged 18 to 30 in good health and CMV-seropositive.

The V gene is TRBV7-6, the J gene TRBJ2-7; 13 bases line up with TRBD2. Germline lookup yields CDR1 SGHVS and CDR2 FNYEAQ. The CDR3 spans 15 residues. The J segment lost 4 bases and the V segment lost 1 base, leaving 1 base of the junction unmatched. CDR3 in amino acids: CASSLELAGGYEQYF. The CDR3 DNA reads as TGTGCCAGCAGCTTAGAACTAGCGGGAGGGTACGAGCAGTACTTC.

The genes are TRBV2 and TRBJ2-7, with 10 bases matching TRBD1. V was clipped by 7 bases and J by 1 base; unmatched bases: 7. The length of the CDR3 is 15 residues. From germline, CDR1 is SNHLY and CDR2 FYNNEI. CDR3 residues: CASTRLDRGSYEQYF. As DNA, the CDR3 is TGTGCCAGCACGAGGTTGGACAGGGGGTCCTACGAGCAGTACTTC.

The genes are TRBV6-5 and TRBJ1-2; 7 nucleotides match TRBD1. Germline trimming cut 7 bases from V and 3 bases from J; bases unmatched to any gene: 5. Germline values: CDR1 MNHEY, CDR2 SVGAGI. The CDR3 consists of 13 residues. The CDR3 bases are TGTGCCAGCAAAGACAGGGAGGACTATGGCTACACCTTC. It codes for CASKDREDYGYTF.

The gene calls are TRBV4-1 and TRBJ2-3; 10 bases are shared with TRBD2. Germline trimming cut 4 bases from V and 4 bases from J; bases unmatched to any gene: 2. CDR3 length equals 14 residues. Germline CDR1 MGHRA, CDR2 YSYEKL. The CDR3 nucleotides are TGCGCCAGCAGCCCTAGCGGGGGAGCAGATACGCAGTATTTT. It is translated as CASSPSGGADTQYF.

This chain uses TRBV6-1 with TRBJ2-7, with 7 bases identical to TRBD1. The V gene end was trimmed by 1 base and the J gene end by 2 bases; junction bases not matched to a gene: 5. The germline gives CDR1 MNHNS, CDR2 SASEGT. The CDR3 runs to 15 residues. This CDR3 reads CASSEVPDRAYEQYF. The CDR3 coding sequence is TGTGCCAGCAGTGAAGTCCCCGACAGGGCCTACGAGCAGTACTTC.

The V gene is TRBV4-1, the J gene TRBJ1-1, with D possibly TRBD1 on 5 matching bases. Germline CDR1 MGHRA, CDR2 YSYEKL. This CDR3 is built from 15 residues. Trimming left V 3 bases short and J 4 bases short, with 15 bases between. The CDR3: CASSHYTGVGTEAFF. CDR3 in DNA: TGCGCCAGCAGCCACTACACAGGTGTGGGCACTGAAGCTTTCTTT.

The rearrangement links TRBV6-5 to TRBJ2-3; TRBD1 matches at 9 bases. The germline V gene encodes CDR1 MNHEY and CDR2 SVGAGI. The V gene end was trimmed by 4 bases and the J gene end by 2 bases; junction bases not matched to a gene: 7. The CDR3 extends over 16 amino acids. The CDR3 sequence is CASSLTGTGTTDTQYF. CDR3 nucleotides: TGTGCCAGCAGTTTGACCGGGACAGGGACCACAGATACGCAGTATTTT.

This clone was observed once. The CDR3, as DNA: TGTGCCAGCGTTTTTCAGGGGCGGCAAGAGACCCAGTACTTC. Amino acid sequence: CASVFQGRQETQYF. The gene calls are TRBV28 and TRBJ2-5; a weak D match, TRBD1 (6 bases). The V end was cut by 8 bases, the J end by 2 bases, with 15 bases between. The CDR3 covers 14 residues. Germline CDR1 and CDR2: MDHEN and SYDVKM.

The chain combines TRBV19 with TRBJ1-5; possibly TRBD1 for D (5 bases). V was trimmed by 3 bases and J by 0 bases, leaving 15 bases between them. The CDR3 runs to 17 residues. Germline V CDR1 and CDR2: LNHDA, SQIVND (reference sequence). CDR3 amino acids: CASSINAGLYSNQPQHF. The CDR3 bases are TGTGCCAGTAGTATTAACGCAGGGCTGTATAGCAATCAGCCCCAGCATTTT.

The chain uses TRBV2 and TRBJ2-3, with D perhaps matching TRBD1 (5 bases). Germline V gene lookup returns CDR1 SNHLY and CDR2 FYNNEI. The CDR3 has 15 residues. Trimming cost V 3 bases and J 6 bases, with 16 bases left between them. This CDR3 is CASSDPGPPRDTQYF. Written as DNA, the CDR3 is TGTGCCAGCAGTGACCCAGGGCCACCGAGGGATACGCAGTATTTT.

V is TRBV11-2 and J is TRBJ1-1; D gene ambiguous. Trimming pared 0 bases from V and 4 bases from J, leaving 9 bases between. The CDR3 totals 14 residues. Germline V gene sequence: CDR1 SGHAT, CDR2 FQNNGV. CDR3 bases: TGTGCCAGCAGCTTAGATGGTGGAGGCACTGAAGCTTTCTTT. Translation: CASSLDGGGTEAFF.

This chain uses TRBV6-1 with TRBJ1-2, with TRBD1 matching over 9 bases. Trimming at V came to 8 bases and at J to 3 bases, leaving 7 bases not matched to a gene. The germline CDR1 and CDR2 sequences are MNHNS and SASEGT. This CDR3 has 14 residues. CDR3 sequence reads: CASGTGQLDYGYTF. The CDR3 DNA sequence: TGTGCCAGCGGGACAGGGCAGTTAGACTATGGCTACACCTTC.

The chain uses TRBV28 and TRBJ1-2, with D possibly matching TRBD1 (5 bases). Between the trimmed V and J ends, which lost 6 bases and 7 bases, there was a span of 15 bases. From germline, CDR1 is MDHEN and CDR2 SYDVKM. The CDR3 contains 13 residues. The CDR3 DNA reads as TGTGCCAGCAGCTCCGCGGGGGTCGGTGGCTACACCTTC. Protein: CASSSAGVGGYTF.

The CDR3: CASRTGGMYSNEKLFF. The CDR3 coding sequence is TGTGCCAGCAGGACGGGGGGGATGTACTCTAATGAAAAACTGTTTTTT. J is TRBJ1-4 and V is TRBV27; possibly TRBD1 for D (5 bases). V lost 6 bases to trimming and J lost 3 bases, with 17 bases between them. This CDR3 comprises 16 residues. CDR1 and CDR2 from the germline V gene are MNHEY and SMNVEV (reference sequence).

V gene TRBV4-1 combines with J gene TRBJ1-2; 9 bases agree with TRBD1. Germline values: CDR1 MGHRA, CDR2 YSYEKL. Unmatched junction bases numbered 6, after V lost 4 bases and J lost 3 bases. The CDR3 contains 15 residues. The CDR3 loop reads CASSLPGQGDYGYTF. The CDR3, as DNA: TGCGCCAGCAGCCTCCCGGGACAGGGAGACTATGGCTACACCTTC.

The rearrangement joins TRBV7-9 to TRBJ2-7; 8 nucleotides line up with TRBD2. The CDR3 runs 15 residues. V shed 5 bases, J shed 0 bases, and the junction held 6 bases outside the gene matches. Germline CDR1 and CDR2: SEHNR and FQNEAQ (reference sequence). CDR3 loop: CASSPRGGSSYEQYF. The DNA for the CDR3 is TGTGCCAGCAGCCCCCGGGGGGGCAGCTCCTACGAGCAGTACTTC. Filled out from reference TRBV7-9 and TRBJ2-7, the complete variable domain reads DTGVSQNPRHKITKRGQNVTFRCDPISEHNRLYWYRQTLGQGPEFLTYFQNEAQLEKSRLLSDRFSAERPKGSFSTLEIQRTEQGDSAMYLCASSPRGGSSYEQYFGPGTRLTVT.

The J gene is TRBJ1-2, the V gene TRBV27; 9 positions agree with TRBD1. The V gene end was trimmed by 5 bases and the J gene end by 5 bases; junction bases not matched to a gene: 9. Looked up from germline, CDR1 is MNHEY and CDR2 is SMNVEV (reference sequence). This CDR3 comprises 15 residues. The CDR3 DNA sequence: TGTGCCAGCAGTCCCTCACAGGGGGCGCAATATGGCTACACCTTC. This sequence encodes CASSPSQGAQYGYTF.

The rearrangement uses TRBV2 and TRBJ1-2; 8 nucleotides align to TRBD1. The CDR3 sequence is 13 residues long. Per germline, CDR1 SNHLY and CDR2 FYNNEI. Trimming removed 4 bases from V and 7 bases from J; junction bases left unmatched: 5. CDR3 in DNA: TGTGCCAGCAGTGCCGGACAGGGAGGTGGCTACACCTTC. Protein sequence: CASSAGQGGGYTF.

The chain combines TRBV7-9 with TRBJ2-1; 8 bases are a match to TRBD2. The CDR3 runs to 13 residues. Germline values: CDR1 SEHNR, CDR2 FQNEAQ (reference sequence). V was pared by 8 bases and J by 9 bases, with 9 bases of the junction left unmatched. Written as DNA, the CDR3 is TGTGCCAGCGAAGCGGGGGCAGCAACTGAGCAGTTCTTC. Its protein is CASEAGAATEQFF.

The genes are TRBV7-8 and TRBJ2-5; possibly TRBD1 for D (7 bases). Trimming took off 4 bases at V and 4 bases at J, with 16 bases between the two ends. Per the germline V gene, CDR1 is SGHVS and CDR2 is FQNEAQ. The CDR3 is made up of 15 amino acids. Here the CDR3 reads CASSSAGGYGETQYF. Written as DNA, the CDR3 is TGTGCCAGCAGCTCCGCAGGGGGGTACGGAGAGACCCAGTACTTC. Full variable domain (remainder filled in from reference TRBV7-8 and TRBJ2-5): GAGVSQSPRYKVAKRGQDVALRCDPISGHVSLFWYQQALGQGPEFLTYFQNEAQLDKSGLPSDRFFAERPEGSVSTLKIQRTQQEDSAVYLCASSSAGGYGETQYFGPGTRLLVL.

This clone was found once. This chain connects TRBV6-1 to TRBJ2-5; 12 positions match TRBD2. In germline, CDR1 is MNHNS, CDR2 SASEGT. With V trimmed by 1 base and J by 5 bases, 8 bases remained unmatched. The length of the CDR3 is 17 residues. This chain's CDR3 is CASSEGASGGARETQYF. The DNA of the CDR3 is TGTGCCAGCAGTGAAGGAGCTAGCGGGGGGGCTAGGGAGACCCAGTACTTC.

The chain combines TRBV5-8 with TRBJ1-4; 7 bases are shared with TRBD1. Looked up from germline, CDR1 is SGHTS and CDR2 is YDEGEE. The ends lost 4 bases at V and 9 bases at J; junction bases unmatched: 15. The CDR3 length is 16 residues. This chain's CDR3 is CASSILDRVAEKKLFF. In nucleotides, the CDR3 is TGTGCCAGCAGCATCCTCGACAGGGTGGCGGAGAAAAAACTGTTTTTT.

The rearrangement joins TRBV19 to TRBJ2-3; 8 nucleotides agree with TRBD2. CDR1 is LNHDA, CDR2 SQIVND, per germline (reference sequence). This CDR3 is 14 amino acids long. The V segment lost 6 bases and the J segment 2 bases; nucleotides outside the gene matches: 4. CDR3 amino acids: CASSRLAITDTQYF. The DNA of the CDR3 is TGTGCCAGTAGCCGACTAGCGATCACAGATACGCAGTATTTT.